What follows is one TCR beta chain and its context. This entry belongs to a study of control samples from healthy donors and cancer patients. V trimming: 0 bases; J trimming: 3 bases; junction bases outside the gene matches: 8. Germline V lookup: CDR1 LGHNA, CDR2 YSLEER. The length of the CDR3 is 18 residues. Data came from immunoSEQ multiplex PCR; TCRdb stores just in-frame clones and leaves some out. The sample has 60,000 to 75,000 clones; over 80% are singletons. This chain joins TRBV4-3 and TRBJ2-1; TRBD2 matches 10 bases. This TCR was sampled from a man aged 55 to 69 in good health. Material: blood. CDR3 bases: TGCGCCAGCAGCCAAGATACCCGCAGCGGGAGGGGCTACAATGAGCAGTTCTTC. It is translated as CASSQDTRSGRGYNEQFF.